These 10 T cell receptor beta chains were sequenced from one sample in a study of identical twins. TCRdb redid the calling of the 5' RACE reads with MiXCR, one entry per CDR3 protein. The table has a few hundred thousand distinct CDR3 sequences, 9% to 15% seen once. The sample was also linked to a second study, of yellow fever vaccine responses in identical twins.

What was sequenced was CD8+ T cells sorted from blood. All receptors come from a woman between 18 and 29 years old in good health.

This clonotype was found a few times. The chain links TRBV9 to TRBJ1-2; the match to TRBD1 covers 7 bases. This CDR3 spans 16 amino acids. J gave up 3 bases and V 3 bases, and 11 bases lay outside the gene matches. CDR1 and CDR2 from the germline V gene are SGDLS and YYNGEE. CDR3 bases: TGTGCCAGCAGCGCCCGGACAGGACGGGAGGACTATGGCTACACCTTC. Translated, it gives CASSARTGREDYGYTF.

This clonotype was seen a handful of times. The genes are TRBV4-1 and TRBJ2-7; 7 positions agree with TRBD1. CDR1 MGHRA and CDR2 YSYEKL come from the germline V gene. The CDR3 consists of 15 residues. The V segment lost 0 bases and the J segment 6 bases; nucleotides outside the gene matches: 8. The CDR3 reads CASSQEELGGREQYV. The CDR3 bases are TGCGCCAGCAGCCAAGAAGAGTTAGGGGGCCGCGAGCAGTACGTC.

The V gene is TRBV6-5, the J gene TRBJ2-5; 7 positions match TRBD2. The CDR3 is made up of 14 amino acids. Losses at the gene ends were 0 bases for V and 7 bases for J; bases not matched to a gene: 5. CDR1 and CDR2 from the germline V gene are MNHEY and SVGAGI. The CDR3 DNA reads TGTGCCAGCAGTTACTCGGATTCGGGGGGGACCCAGTACTTC. Protein product: CASSYSDSGGTQYF.

The sample holds many counts of this clonotype. The chain joins TRBV28 to TRBJ2-1; D is perhaps TRBD1 (6 bases). Trimming cost V 3 bases and J 4 bases, with 16 bases left between them. Germline V gene sequence: CDR1 MDHEN, CDR2 SYDVKM. This CDR3 contains 16 residues. CDR3 coding DNA: TGTGCCAGCAGTTTTTTCCCCGGGACACAATACAATGAGCAGTTCTTC. Protein: CASSFFPGTQYNEQFF.

This clonotype was recorded only once. The chain carries TRBV12-3 or TRBV12-4 and TRBJ1-1; D not certain. The CDR3 totals 14 residues. Trimming took 7 bases from V and 2 from J, leaving 14 bases between them. The CDR3 spells CASTKSTVNTEAFF. The CDR3 DNA sequence: TGTGCCAGCACTAAGTCAACGGTTAACACTGAAGCTTTCTTT.

V and J are TRBV2 and TRBJ2-5; D is perhaps TRBD1 (6 bases). The V end was cut by 3 bases, the J end by 2 bases, with 19 bases between. Per germline, CDR1 SNHLY and CDR2 FYNNEI. The CDR3 is 17 residues long. CDR3 region: CASSDPSQDSGQETQYF. DNA for the CDR3: TGTGCCAGCAGTGACCCGTCCCAGGACAGTGGGCAAGAGACCCAGTACTTC.

The J gene is TRBJ1-6, the V gene TRBV10-2, with TRBD1 identical over 10 bases. J was trimmed by 6 bases and V by 6 bases; bases with no gene match: 2. Per germline, CDR1 WSHSY and CDR2 SAAADI. This CDR3 comprises 14 residues. The CDR3 bases are TGCGCCAGCAGCCGGGACAGGGGTAATTCACCCCTCCACTTT. It encodes CASSRDRGNSPLHF.

This rearrangement joins TRBV6-4 to TRBJ2-1; D might be TRBD1 or TRBD2, each matching 5 bases. This CDR3 has 13 amino acids. The ends were cut back, 4 bases at V and 10 bases at J, with 14 bases in the middle. Per the germline V gene, CDR1 is MRHNA and CDR2 is SNTAGT. In DNA form, the CDR3 reads TGTGCCAGCAGTGTAAATGAGGGGAGCGAGCAGTTCTTC. Encoded protein: CASSVNEGSEQFF.

Only a few counts were recorded for this clonotype. CDR3 amino acids: CASSTDSNEQFF. CDR3 DNA: TGTGCCAGCAGCACGGACAGCAATGAGCAGTTCTTC. The V and J genes are TRBV3-1 and TRBJ2-1; maybe TRBD1 (6 bases). The CDR3 spans 12 residues. Trimming left V 5 bases short and J 6 bases short, with 8 bases between. The germline CDR1 and CDR2 sequences are LGHDT and YNNKEL (reference sequence).

This clonotype has only a few counts. V gene TRBV6-5 combines with J gene TRBJ1-1; maybe TRBD1 (5 bases). The CDR3 consists of 15 residues. Trimming removed 4 bases from V and 3 bases from J, with 15 bases in between. CDR1 and CDR2 from the germline V gene are MNHEY and SVGAGI. CDR3 nucleotides: TGTGCCAGCAGTTCCAGGGTGTGGAACCACACTGAAGCTTTCTTT. Protein: CASSSRVWNHTEAFF.